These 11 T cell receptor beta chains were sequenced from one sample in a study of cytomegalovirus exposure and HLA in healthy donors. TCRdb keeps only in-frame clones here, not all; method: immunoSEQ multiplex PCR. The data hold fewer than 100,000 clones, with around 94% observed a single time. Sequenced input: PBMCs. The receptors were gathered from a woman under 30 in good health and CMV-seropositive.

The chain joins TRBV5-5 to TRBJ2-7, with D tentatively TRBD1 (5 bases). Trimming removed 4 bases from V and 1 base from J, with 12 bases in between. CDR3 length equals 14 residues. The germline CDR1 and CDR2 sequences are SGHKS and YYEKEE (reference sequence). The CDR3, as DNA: TGTGCCAGCAGCGCACAGGTGCATTCCTACGAGCAGTACTTC. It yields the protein CASSAQVHSYEQYF.

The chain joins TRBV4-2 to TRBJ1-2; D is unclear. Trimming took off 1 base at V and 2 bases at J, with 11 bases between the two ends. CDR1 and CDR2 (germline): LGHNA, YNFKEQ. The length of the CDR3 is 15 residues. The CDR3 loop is CASSQASPTNYGYTF. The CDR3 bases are TGTGCCAGCAGCCAAGCCTCGCCTACGAACTATGGCTACACCTTC.

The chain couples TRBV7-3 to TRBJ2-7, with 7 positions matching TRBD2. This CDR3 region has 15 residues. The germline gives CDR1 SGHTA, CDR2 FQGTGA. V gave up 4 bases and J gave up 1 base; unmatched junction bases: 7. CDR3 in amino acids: CASSSSGPGSYEQYF. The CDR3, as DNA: TGTGCCAGCAGCTCTAGCGGTCCGGGATCCTACGAGCAGTACTTC.

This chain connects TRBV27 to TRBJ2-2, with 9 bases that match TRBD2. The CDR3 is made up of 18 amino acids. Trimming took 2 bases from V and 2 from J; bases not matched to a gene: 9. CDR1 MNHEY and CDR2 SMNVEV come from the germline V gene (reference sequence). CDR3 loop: CASSLPSSGRENTGELFF. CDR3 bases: TGTGCCAGCAGTTTACCTAGTAGCGGGAGAGAAAACACCGGGGAGCTGTTTTTT.

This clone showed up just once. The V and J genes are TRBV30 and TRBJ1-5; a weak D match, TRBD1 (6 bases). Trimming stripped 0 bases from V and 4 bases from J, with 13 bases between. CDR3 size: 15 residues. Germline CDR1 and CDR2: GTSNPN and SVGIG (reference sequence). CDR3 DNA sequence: TGTGCCTGGAGTGTACTTCCGGACAGAAATCAGCCCCAGCATTTT. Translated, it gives CAWSVLPDRNQPQHF.

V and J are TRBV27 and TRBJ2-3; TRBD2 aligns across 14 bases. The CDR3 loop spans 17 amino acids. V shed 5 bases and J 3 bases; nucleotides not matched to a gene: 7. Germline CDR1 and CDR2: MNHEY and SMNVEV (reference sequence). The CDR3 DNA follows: TGTGCCAGCAGTGTGGGACTAGCGGGGGTTGGGACAGATACGCAGTATTTT. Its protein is CASSVGLAGVGTDTQYF.

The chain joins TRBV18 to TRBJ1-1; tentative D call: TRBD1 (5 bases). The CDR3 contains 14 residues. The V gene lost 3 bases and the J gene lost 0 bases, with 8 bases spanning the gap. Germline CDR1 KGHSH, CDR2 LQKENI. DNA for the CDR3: TGTGCCAGCTCACCCGACAGCCTGAACACTGAAGCTTTCTTT. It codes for CASSPDSLNTEAFF. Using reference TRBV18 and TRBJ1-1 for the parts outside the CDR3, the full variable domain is NAGVMQNPRHLVRRRGQEARLRCSPMKGHSHVYWYRQLPEEGLKFMVYLQKENIIDESGMPKERFSAEFPKEGPSILRIQQVVRGDSAAYFCASSPDSLNTEAFFGQGTRLTVV.

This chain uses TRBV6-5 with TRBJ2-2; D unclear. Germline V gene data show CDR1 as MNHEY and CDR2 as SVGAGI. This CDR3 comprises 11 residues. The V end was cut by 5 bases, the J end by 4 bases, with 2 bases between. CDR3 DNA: TGTGCCAGCAGTCGCACCGGGGAGCTGTTTTTT. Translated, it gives CASSRTGELFF.

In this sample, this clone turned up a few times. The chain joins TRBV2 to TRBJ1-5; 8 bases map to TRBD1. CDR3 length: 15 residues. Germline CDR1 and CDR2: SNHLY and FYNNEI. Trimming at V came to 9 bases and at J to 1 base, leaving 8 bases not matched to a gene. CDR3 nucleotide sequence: TGTGCCAGTATGGACAGGGCGGTAAGCAATCAGCCCCAGCATTTT. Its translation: CASMDRAVSNQPQHF.

CDR3 loop: CASSFRRADTQYF. For the CDR3, the DNA is TGTGCCAGCAGCTTTCGCAGGGCCGATACGCAGTATTTT. The chain has TRBV5-5 and TRBJ2-3; possible D gene TRBD1, 5 bases. The CDR3 has 13 amino acids. CDR1 SGHKS and CDR2 YYEKEE come from the germline V gene (reference sequence). V dropped 2 bases and J dropped 6 bases, with 10 bases sitting between them. Complete variable domain (other parts from reference TRBV5-5 and TRBJ2-3): DAGVTQSPTHLIKTRGQQVTLRCSPISGHKSVSWYQQVLGQGPQFIFQYYEKEERGRGNFPDRFSARQFPNYSSELNVNALLLGDSALYLCASSFRRADTQYFGPGTRLTVL.

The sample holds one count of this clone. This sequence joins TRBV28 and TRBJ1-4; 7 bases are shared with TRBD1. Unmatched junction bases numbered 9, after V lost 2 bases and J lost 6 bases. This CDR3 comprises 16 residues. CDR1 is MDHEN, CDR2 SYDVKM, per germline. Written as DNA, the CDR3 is TGTGCCAGCAGTTTAGGGTGGGGGACAGAAGATGAAAAACTGTTTTTT. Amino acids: CASSLGWGTEDEKLFF.